This T cell receptor beta chain was documented in a study of blood T cell repertoires in COVID-19. In the study overall: From the United States, Italy and Spain came samples of acute and convalescent COVID-19. PBMCs, B-cell-depleted T cells, or T cells were the source of the cDNA or gDNA that made up the material.

Original handling: Estimation of nucleated cell counts relied on the amplification of reference gene primers. Sequenced by immunoSEQ multiplex PCR; TCRdb stores in-frame clones only, minus some. V and J calls and clone size are given by that table; D and trimming were obtained from the DNA. The sample has approximately 50,000 clones; around 92% are singletons. The CDR3 contains 15 residues. Trimming removed 0 bases at V and 4 bases at J, with 14 bases between. The germline V gene has CDR1 SGHTS and CDR2 YDEGEE. The chain uses TRBV5-8 and TRBJ2-7; possibly TRBD1 for D (5 bases). The receptor's source is a middle-aged man with active COVID-19. Sequenced material: peripheral blood. The CDR3 sequence is CASSLGQGRRYEQYF. CDR3 sequence (DNA): TGTGCCAGCAGCTTGGGTCAGGGCCGTAGGTACGAGCAGTACTTC.